What follows are 22 T cell receptor beta chains derived from one specimen sequenced in a study of CD8+CD57+ T cells in acquired aplastic anemia. Both TCR beta VDJ combination and CDR3 sequence profiling were carried out. Genomic DNA was the template for this profiling. TCRdb processed the reads anew with MiXCR; each CDR3 protein has one entry. There are 150,000 to 200,000 distinct CDR3 sequences in the sample; around 65% occur only once, and approximately 44% lies in the top ten. Material: sorted CD4+, CD8+, or CD8+CD57+ T cells (not recorded which) from PBMCs. Receptors originate from a human donor with severe aplastic anemia or a healthy control (not recorded which).

The rearrangement joins TRBV7-9 to TRBJ2-7; TRBD2 aligns across 11 bases. CDR3 length: 16 amino acids. Trimming at V came to 1 base and at J to 3 bases, leaving 5 bases not matched to a gene. The germline gives CDR1 SEHNR, CDR2 FQNEAQ (reference sequence). The CDR3 nucleotides read TGTGCCAGCAGCTTAGGGCTAGCGGGAGGCAACTACGAGCAGTACTTC. It encodes CASSLGLAGGNYEQYF.

The chain joins TRBV5-1 to TRBJ1-2; D may be TRBD1 (5 bases). V lost 2 bases to trimming and J lost 4 bases, with 12 bases between them. In germline, CDR1 is SGHRS, CDR2 YFSETQ. The CDR3 is 14 residues long. CDR3 protein: CASSLLSGSYGYTF. The CDR3, as DNA: TGCGCCAGCAGCTTACTCTCAGGGTCCTATGGCTACACCTTC.

This chain links TRBV5-1 with TRBJ2-7; a possible D gene is TRBD1 (5 bases). Between the trimmed V and J ends, which lost 0 bases and 1 base, there was a span of 8 bases. The germline V gene has CDR1 SGHRS and CDR2 YFSETQ. CDR3 length equals 14 residues. Written as DNA, the CDR3 is TGCGCCAGCAGCTTGGACAGGCTATCCTACGAGCAGTACTTC. Protein sequence: CASSLDRLSYEQYF.

The chain recombines TRBV2 with TRBJ1-2; 9 bases are shared with TRBD1. The length of the CDR3 is 13 residues. With 6 bases clipped from V and 7 bases from J, the junction kept 6 bases outside the gene matches. Germline values: CDR1 SNHLY, CDR2 FYNNEI. The CDR3 DNA follows: TGTGCCAGCAGCGGGGACAGGGTATCTGGCTACACCTTC. It specifies CASSGDRVSGYTF.

This clonotype appeared a few times. A much larger clone lies a single base off, so this may be a read error. This is likely a read error, given that the CDR3 carries no conserved phenylalanine or tryptophan at its end. The chain employs TRBV20-1 and TRBJ2-3, with 8 bases matching TRBD2. The CDR3 covers 14 residues. The germline V gene has CDR1 DFQATT and CDR2 SNEGSKA (reference sequence). After removal of 6 bases from V and 4 bases from J, the junction contained 9 bases not matched to a gene. CDR3 amino acids: CSAFGGAVADTQYL. CDR3 in DNA: TGCAGTGCATTCGGGGGGGCCGTAGCAGATACGCAGTATCTT.

V usage is TRBV7-9 and J usage is TRBJ2-5; 7 nucleotides align to TRBD1. Germline CDR1 is SEHNR and CDR2 is FQNEAQ (reference sequence). This CDR3 is 14 amino acids long. J was trimmed by 5 bases and V by 5 bases; bases with no gene match: 8. The CDR3 DNA sequence: TGTGCCAGCAGCACGGGACAGTTATCGGAGACCCAGTACTTC. Protein product: CASSTGQLSETQYF.

This clonotype was counted once. The chain combines TRBV19 with TRBJ2-3; 7 nucleotides match TRBD1. V lost 6 bases and J lost 4; bases outside the gene matches: 10. Germline-derived CDR1 and CDR2 are LNHDA and SQIVND (reference sequence). The CDR3 totals 15 residues. CDR3 in DNA: TGTGCCAGTAGCTCTGACAGGGTTGGGGCAGATACGCAGTATTTT. Translation: CASSSDRVGADTQYF.

V is TRBV24-1 and J is TRBJ2-3; a weak D match, TRBD1 (6 bases). V was cut by 0 bases and J by 4 bases, with 16 bases left in between. The CDR3 runs to 17 residues. Germline assignment: CDR1 KGHDR and CDR2 SFDVKD. CDR3 amino acids: CATSDLSDGKGADTQYF. The CDR3 coding sequence is TGTGCCACCAGTGATTTGAGCGACGGAAAGGGGGCAGATACGCAGTATTTT.

The chain combines TRBV10-3 with TRBJ2-7, with a weak D call TRBD2 (7 bases). Trimming removed 10 bases from V and 3 bases from J, with 13 bases in between. The CDR3 loop spans 12 amino acids. Germline V gene data show CDR1 as ENHRY and CDR2 as SYGVKD. CDR3 residues: CAKQGGDYEQYF. CDR3 DNA sequence: TGTGCCAAACAGGGAGGGGACTACGAGCAGTACTTC.

This clonotype was picked up a small number of times. The chain combines TRBV2 with TRBJ1-6, with D unresolved. The V and J ends lost 4 bases and 0 bases respectively, with 7 bases between them. The length of the CDR3 is 15 residues. Germline CDR1 SNHLY, CDR2 FYNNEI. Written as DNA, the CDR3 is TGTGCCAGCAGTGGGCTGAGCTCCTATAATTCACCCCTCCACTTT. Residues: CASSGLSSYNSPLHF.

V gene TRBV25-1 combines with J gene TRBJ2-5; no clear D. Germline values: CDR1 MGHDK, CDR2 SYGVNS. The CDR3 extends over 10 amino acids. The germline V and J ends were trimmed by 10 bases and 5 bases, with 8 bases remaining between them. CDR3 sequence: CATKWETQYF. As DNA, the CDR3 is TGTGCCACTAAATGGGAGACCCAGTACTTC.

This clonotype was observed many times. V usage is TRBV29-1 and J usage is TRBJ1-1, with TRBD1 as a possible D gene (6 bases). Germline assignment: CDR1 SQVTM and CDR2 ANQGSEA. Trimming left V 4 bases short and J 7 bases short, with 10 bases between. CDR3 length: 11 amino acids. CDR3 in DNA: TGCAGCGTTGTAGGGGGAGGTGAAGCTTTCTTT. Encoded protein: CSVVGGGEAFF.

The genes are TRBV10-3 and TRBJ2-7; 8 bases are a match to TRBD2. The germline V gene has CDR1 ENHRY and CDR2 SYGVKD. V lost 3 bases, J lost 0 bases, and 1 base stayed unmatched. This CDR3 is 14 amino acids long. Here the CDR3 DNA reads TGTGCCATCAGTGAAGGGACTAGCTCCTACGAGCAGTACTTC. This encodes CAISEGTSSYEQYF.

The chain is built from TRBV6-5 and TRBJ2-7; D not certain. The CDR3 is 13 residues long. Trimming removed 2 bases at V and 7 bases at J, with 12 bases between. Germline loops: CDR1 MNHEY, CDR2 SVGAGI. CDR3 sequence: CASSYRGRKEQYF. The CDR3 coding sequence is TGTGCCAGCAGTTACAGAGGACGGAAAGAGCAGTACTTC.

The J gene is TRBJ2-6, the V gene TRBV5-1; D is uncertain. CDR1 SGHRS and CDR2 YFSETQ come from the germline V gene. With 3 bases removed from V and 2 bases from J, the gap between germline ends came to 6 bases. This CDR3 contains 14 residues. For the CDR3, the DNA is TGCGCCAGCAGCTCTCTAGCTGGGGCCAACGTCCTGACTTTC. As protein: CASSSLAGANVLTF. Full variable domain (missing parts from reference TRBV5-1 and TRBJ2-6): KAGVTQTPRYLIKTRGQQVTLSCSPISGHRSVSWYQQTPGQGLQFLFEYFSETQRNKGNFPGRFSGRQFSNSRSEMNVSTLELGDSALYLCASSSLAGANVLTFGAGSRLTVL.

The chain couples TRBV7-9 to TRBJ2-7; TRBD1 agrees at 7 bases. The J segment lost 3 bases and the V segment lost 4 bases, leaving 12 bases of the junction unmatched. Looked up from germline, CDR1 is SEHNR and CDR2 is FQNEAQ (reference sequence). The CDR3 runs to 16 residues. CDR3 DNA: TGTGCCAGCAGCTCAACGCCGGGACAGACGCGCTACGAGCAGTACTTC. As protein: CASSSTPGQTRYEQYF.

The chain links TRBV29-1 to TRBJ2-1; TRBD2 might be the D (7 bases). From germline, CDR1 is SQVTM and CDR2 ANQGSEA. V was trimmed by 8 bases and J by 3 bases, leaving 20 bases between them. CDR3 length: 15 residues. The CDR3 DNA reads as TGCAGCACAGAGAAGGCGGGGGCCCTCTACAATGAGCAGTTCTTC. Amino acid sequence: CSTEKAGALYNEQFF.

A note on this clonotype: Mismatch with germline at one junction end may stem from a read error. V is TRBV7-2 and J is TRBJ1-1; 7 nucleotides align to TRBD1. This CDR3 is 11 amino acids long. CDR1 is SGHTA, CDR2 FQGNSA, per germline. CDR3 amino acids: CASSLKGAAFF. CDR3 DNA: TGTGCTAGCAGCTTAAAGGGGGCGGCTTTCTTT.

To note about this clonotype: It may be a read error: a sequence one base away is much more abundant. The CDR3: CASSLIPTDTYEQYF. The CDR3, as DNA: TGTGCCAGCAGCCTTATCCCGACGGATACCTACGAGCAGTACTTC. This chain links TRBV3-1 with TRBJ2-7; unclear D gene. The CDR3 sequence is 15 residues long. Germline V gives CDR1 LGHDT, CDR2 YNNKEL (reference sequence). Trimming shortened V by 4 bases and J by 2 bases, and 15 bases separated the two germline ends.

This chain joins TRBV19 and TRBJ1-4, with D perhaps matching TRBD1 (5 bases). The CDR3 sequence is 15 residues long. Germline V CDR1 and CDR2: LNHDA, SQIVND (reference sequence). V was trimmed by 4 bases and J by 6 bases, leaving 15 bases between them. The CDR3 nucleotides are TGTGCCAGTAGTACATCGCCAGGGTCTTATGAAAAACTGTTTTTT. This encodes CASSTSPGSYEKLFF.

This clonotype was recorded once. The chain combines TRBV4-2 with TRBJ2-5; tentatively, D is TRBD1 or TRBD2 (6 bases each). The CDR3 contains 16 residues. V lost 5 bases and J lost 5, with 21 bases in between. Germline V CDR1 and CDR2: LGHNA, YNFKEQ. The CDR3 DNA follows: TGTGCCAGCAGCTTGGGGGGACCAGGGGAAGGGGAGACCCAGTACTTC. Amino acid sequence: CASSLGGPGEGETQYF.

In DNA, the CDR3 is TGTGCCACCAGTGATCATTGGGCTAGCGCAAACACCGGGGAGCTGTTTTTT. As protein: CATSDHWASANTGELFF. The chain recombines TRBV24-1 with TRBJ2-2; tentatively, D is TRBD2 (6 bases). CDR3 length: 17 residues. CDR1 and CDR2 (germline): KGHDR, SFDVKD. Trimming cost V 3 bases and J 2 bases, with 15 bases left between them.